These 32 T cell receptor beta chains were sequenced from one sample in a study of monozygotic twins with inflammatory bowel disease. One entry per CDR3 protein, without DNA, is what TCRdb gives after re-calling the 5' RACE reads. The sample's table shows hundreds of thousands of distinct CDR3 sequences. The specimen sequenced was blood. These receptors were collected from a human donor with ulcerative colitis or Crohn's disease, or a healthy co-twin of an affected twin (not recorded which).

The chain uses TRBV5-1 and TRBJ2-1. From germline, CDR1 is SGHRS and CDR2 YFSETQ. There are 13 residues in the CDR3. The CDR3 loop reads CASSLATAAEQFF.

This CDR3 reads CASSLSVAGNTIYF. The chain is built from TRBV5-1 and TRBJ1-3. Looked up from germline, CDR1 is SGHRS and CDR2 is YFSETQ. This CDR3 is 14 amino acids long.

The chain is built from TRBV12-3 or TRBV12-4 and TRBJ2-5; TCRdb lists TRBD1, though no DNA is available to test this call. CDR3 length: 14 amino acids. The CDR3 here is CASGATGGVETQYF.

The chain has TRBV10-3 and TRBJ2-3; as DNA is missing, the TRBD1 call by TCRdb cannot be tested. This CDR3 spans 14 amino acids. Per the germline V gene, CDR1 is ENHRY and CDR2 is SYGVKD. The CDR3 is CAISGGESTDTQYF.

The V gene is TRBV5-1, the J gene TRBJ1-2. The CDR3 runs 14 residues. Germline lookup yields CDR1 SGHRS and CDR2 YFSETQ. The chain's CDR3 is CASSPEGTNYGYTF.

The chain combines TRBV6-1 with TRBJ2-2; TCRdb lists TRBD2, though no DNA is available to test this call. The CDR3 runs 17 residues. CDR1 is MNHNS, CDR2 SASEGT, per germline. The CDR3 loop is CASYLWGTSGRTGELFF.

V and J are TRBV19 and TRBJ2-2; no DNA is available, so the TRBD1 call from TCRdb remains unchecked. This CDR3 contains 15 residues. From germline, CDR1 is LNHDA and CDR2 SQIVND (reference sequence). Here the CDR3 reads CASSLGQGNTGELFF. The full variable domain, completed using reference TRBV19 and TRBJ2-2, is DGGITQSPKYLFRKEGQNVTLSCEQNLNHDAMYWYRQDPGQGLRLIYYSQIVNDFQKGDIAEGYSVSREKKESFPLTVTSAQKNPTAFYLCASSLGQGNTGELFFGEGSRLTVL.

This chain's CDR3 is CASSPGRANTEAFF. The J gene is TRBJ1-1, the V gene TRBV12-3 or TRBV12-4; as DNA is missing, the TRBD1 call by TCRdb cannot be tested. The CDR3 loop spans 14 amino acids.

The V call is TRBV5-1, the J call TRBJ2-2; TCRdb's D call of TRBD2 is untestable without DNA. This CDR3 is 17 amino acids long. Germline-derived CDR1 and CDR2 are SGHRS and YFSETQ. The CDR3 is CASSLGGTSTNTGELFF.

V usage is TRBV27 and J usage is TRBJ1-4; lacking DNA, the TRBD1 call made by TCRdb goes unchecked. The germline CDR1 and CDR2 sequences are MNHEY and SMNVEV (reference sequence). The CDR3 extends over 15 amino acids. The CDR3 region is CASSLSAGVYEKLFF.

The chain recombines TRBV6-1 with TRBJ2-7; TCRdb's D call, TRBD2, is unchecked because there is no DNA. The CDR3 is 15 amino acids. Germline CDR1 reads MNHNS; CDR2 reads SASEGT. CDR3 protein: CASRASGTVSYEQYF.

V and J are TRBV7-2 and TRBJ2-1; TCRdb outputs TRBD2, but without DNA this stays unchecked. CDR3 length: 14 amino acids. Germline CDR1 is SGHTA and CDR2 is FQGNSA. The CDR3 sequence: CASSKTGLVNEQFF.

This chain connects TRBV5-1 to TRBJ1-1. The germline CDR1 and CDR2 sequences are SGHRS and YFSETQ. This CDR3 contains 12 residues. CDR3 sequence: CASSLVGPEAFF.

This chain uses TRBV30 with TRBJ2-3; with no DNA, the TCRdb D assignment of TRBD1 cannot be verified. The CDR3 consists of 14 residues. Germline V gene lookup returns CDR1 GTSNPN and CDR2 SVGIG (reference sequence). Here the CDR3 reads CAWTGVTGTDTQYF. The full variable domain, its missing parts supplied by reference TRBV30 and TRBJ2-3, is SQTIHQWPATLVQPVGSPLSLECTVEGTSNPNLYWYRQAAGRGLQLLFYSVGIGQISSEVPQNLSASRPQDRQFILSSKKLLLSDSGFYLCAWTGVTGTDTQYFGPGTRLTVL.

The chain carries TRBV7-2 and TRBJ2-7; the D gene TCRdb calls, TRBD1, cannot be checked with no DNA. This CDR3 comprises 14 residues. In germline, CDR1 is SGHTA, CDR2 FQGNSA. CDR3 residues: CASSLVGKSPEQYF. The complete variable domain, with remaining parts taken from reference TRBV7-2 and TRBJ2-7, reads GAGVSQSPSNKVTEKGKDVELRCDPISGHTALYWYRQSLGQGLEFLIYFQGNSAPDKSGLPSDRFSAERTGGSVSTLTIQRTQQEDSAVYLCASSLVGKSPEQYFGPGTRLTVT.

CDR3 sequence reads: CASSKGLLGQDDSPREQFF. The V gene is TRBV21-1, the J gene TRBJ2-1; TCRdb indicates TRBD2, and absent DNA this call remains unverified. TRBV21-1 is a recognized pseudogene. The CDR3 is 19 amino acids.

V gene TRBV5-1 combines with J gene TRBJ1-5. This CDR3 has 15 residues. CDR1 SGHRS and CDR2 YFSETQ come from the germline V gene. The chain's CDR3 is CASSLAGNSNQPQHF.

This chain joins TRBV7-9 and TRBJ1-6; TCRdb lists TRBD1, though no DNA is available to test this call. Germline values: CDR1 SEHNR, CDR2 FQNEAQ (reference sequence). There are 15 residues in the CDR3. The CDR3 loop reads CASSTYRGANSPLHF.

The CDR3 here is CASGFNRDQPQHF. The rearrangement links TRBV12-3 or TRBV12-4 to TRBJ1-5. This CDR3 comprises 13 residues.

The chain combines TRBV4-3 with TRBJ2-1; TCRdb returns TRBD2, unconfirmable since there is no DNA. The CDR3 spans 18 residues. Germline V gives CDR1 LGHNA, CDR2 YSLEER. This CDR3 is CASSQDFVVGRRPNEQFF.

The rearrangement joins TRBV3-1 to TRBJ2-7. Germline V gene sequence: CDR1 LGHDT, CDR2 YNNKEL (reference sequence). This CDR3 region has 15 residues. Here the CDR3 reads CASSQGHRPPYEQYF.

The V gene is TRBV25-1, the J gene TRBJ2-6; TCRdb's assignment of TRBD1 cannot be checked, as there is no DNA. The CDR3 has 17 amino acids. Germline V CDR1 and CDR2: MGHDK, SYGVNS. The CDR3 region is CASSETRDSSGANVLTF. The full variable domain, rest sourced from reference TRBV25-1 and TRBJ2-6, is EADIYQTPRYLVIGTGKKITLECSQTMGHDKMYWYQQDPGMELHLIHYSYGVNSTEKGDLSSESTVSRIRTEHFPLTLESARPSHTSQYLCASSETRDSSGANVLTFGAGSRLTVL.

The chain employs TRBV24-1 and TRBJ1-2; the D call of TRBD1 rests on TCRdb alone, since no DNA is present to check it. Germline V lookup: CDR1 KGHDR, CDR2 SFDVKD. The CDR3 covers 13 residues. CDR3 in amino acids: CATSDLRGDGYTF.

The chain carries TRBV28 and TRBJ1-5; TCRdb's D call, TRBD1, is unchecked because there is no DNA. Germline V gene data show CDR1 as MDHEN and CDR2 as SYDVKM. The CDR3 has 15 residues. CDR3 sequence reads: CASSWTGVSNQPQHF. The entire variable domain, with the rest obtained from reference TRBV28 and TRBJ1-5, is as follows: DVKVTQSSRYLVKRTGEKVFLECVQDMDHENMFWYRQDPGLGLRLIYFSYDVKMKEKGDIPEGYSVSREKKERFSLILESASTNQTSMYLCASSWTGVSNQPQHFGDGTRLSIL.

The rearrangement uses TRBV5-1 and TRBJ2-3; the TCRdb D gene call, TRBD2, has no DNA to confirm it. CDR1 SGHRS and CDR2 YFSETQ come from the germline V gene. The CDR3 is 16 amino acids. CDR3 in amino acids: CASSGGRGPSTDTQYF.

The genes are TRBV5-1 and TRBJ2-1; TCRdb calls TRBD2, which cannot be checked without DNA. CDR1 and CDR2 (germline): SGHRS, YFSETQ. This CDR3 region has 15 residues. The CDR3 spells CASSLVAGRRNEQFF.

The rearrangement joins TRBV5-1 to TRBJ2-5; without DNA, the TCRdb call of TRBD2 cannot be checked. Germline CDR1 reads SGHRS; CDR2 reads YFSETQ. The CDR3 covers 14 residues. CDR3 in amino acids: CASSREAGGETQYF.

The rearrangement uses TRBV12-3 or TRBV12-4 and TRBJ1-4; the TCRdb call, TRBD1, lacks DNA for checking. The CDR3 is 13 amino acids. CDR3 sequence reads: CASSFSGAEKLFF.

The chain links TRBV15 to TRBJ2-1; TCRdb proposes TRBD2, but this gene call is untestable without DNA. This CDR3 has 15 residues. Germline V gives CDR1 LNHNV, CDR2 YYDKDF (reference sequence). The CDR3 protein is CATSVVAGGINEQFF.

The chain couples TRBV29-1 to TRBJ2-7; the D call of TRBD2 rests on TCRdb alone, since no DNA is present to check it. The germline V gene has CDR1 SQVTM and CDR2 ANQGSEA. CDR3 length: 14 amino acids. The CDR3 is CSVEDREVSYEQYF.

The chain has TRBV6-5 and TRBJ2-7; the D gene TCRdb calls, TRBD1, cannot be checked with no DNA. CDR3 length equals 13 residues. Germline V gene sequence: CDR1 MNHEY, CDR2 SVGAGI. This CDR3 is CASSRQGAHEQYF.

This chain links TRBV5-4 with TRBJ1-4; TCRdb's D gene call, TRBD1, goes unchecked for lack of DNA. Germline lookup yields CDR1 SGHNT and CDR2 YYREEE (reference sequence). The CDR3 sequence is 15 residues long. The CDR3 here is CASSLEGQLNEKLFF.